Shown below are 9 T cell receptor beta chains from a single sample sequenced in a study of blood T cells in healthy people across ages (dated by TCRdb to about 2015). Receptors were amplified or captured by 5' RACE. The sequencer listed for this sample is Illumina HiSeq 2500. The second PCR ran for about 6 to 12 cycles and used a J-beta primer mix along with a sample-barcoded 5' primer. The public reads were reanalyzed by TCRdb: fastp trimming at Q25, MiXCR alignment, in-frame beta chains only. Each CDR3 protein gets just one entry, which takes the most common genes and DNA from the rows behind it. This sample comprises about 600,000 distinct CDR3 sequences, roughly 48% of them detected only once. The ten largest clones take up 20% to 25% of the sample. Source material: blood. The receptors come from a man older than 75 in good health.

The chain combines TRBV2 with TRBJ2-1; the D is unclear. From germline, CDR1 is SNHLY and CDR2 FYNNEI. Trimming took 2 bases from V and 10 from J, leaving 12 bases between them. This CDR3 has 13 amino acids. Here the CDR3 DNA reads TGTGCCAGCAGTGAACCTCCCCCCAGCGAGCAGTTCTTC. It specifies CASSEPPPSEQFF.

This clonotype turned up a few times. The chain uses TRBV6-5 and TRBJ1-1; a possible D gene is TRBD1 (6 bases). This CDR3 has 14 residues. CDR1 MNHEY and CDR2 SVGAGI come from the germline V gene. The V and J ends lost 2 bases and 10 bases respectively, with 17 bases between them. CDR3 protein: CASSYAARDIGAFF. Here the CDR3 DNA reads TGTGCCAGCAGTTACGCGGCCAGGGACATAGGAGCTTTCTTT.

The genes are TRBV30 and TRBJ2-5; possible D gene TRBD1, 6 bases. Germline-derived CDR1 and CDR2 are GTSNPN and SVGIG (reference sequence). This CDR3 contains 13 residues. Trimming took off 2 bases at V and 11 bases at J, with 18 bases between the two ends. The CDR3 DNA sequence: TGTGCCTGGAGTTACCAAACAGGGTTCGGGCAGTACTTC. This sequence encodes CAWSYQTGFGQYF.

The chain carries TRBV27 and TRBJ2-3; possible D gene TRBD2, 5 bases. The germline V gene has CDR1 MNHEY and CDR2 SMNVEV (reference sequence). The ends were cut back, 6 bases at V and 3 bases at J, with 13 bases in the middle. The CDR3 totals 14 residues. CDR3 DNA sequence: TGTGCCAGCAGAGAGTGGGAGCGGACAGATACGCAGTATTTT. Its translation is CASREWERTDTQYF.

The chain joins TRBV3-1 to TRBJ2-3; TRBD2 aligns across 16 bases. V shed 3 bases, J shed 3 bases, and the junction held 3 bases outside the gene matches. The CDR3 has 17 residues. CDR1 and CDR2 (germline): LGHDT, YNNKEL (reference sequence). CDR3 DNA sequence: TGTGCCAGCAGCCAGGGACTAGCGGGGGGGTTAACAGATACGCAGTATTTT. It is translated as CASSQGLAGGLTDTQYF.

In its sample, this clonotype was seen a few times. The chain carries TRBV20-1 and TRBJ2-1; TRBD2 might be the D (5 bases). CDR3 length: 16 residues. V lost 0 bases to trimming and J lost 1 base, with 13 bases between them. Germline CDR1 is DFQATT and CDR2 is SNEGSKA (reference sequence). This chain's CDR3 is CSARDRTGGSYNEQFF. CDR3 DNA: TGCAGTGCTAGAGATCGAACGGGCGGGTCCTACAATGAGCAGTTCTTC.

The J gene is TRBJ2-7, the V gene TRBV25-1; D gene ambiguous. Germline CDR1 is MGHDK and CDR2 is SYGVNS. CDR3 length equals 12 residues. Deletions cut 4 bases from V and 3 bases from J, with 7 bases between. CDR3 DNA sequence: TGTGCCAGCAGTGGCCCGAGCTACGAGCAGTACTTC. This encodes CASSGPSYEQYF.

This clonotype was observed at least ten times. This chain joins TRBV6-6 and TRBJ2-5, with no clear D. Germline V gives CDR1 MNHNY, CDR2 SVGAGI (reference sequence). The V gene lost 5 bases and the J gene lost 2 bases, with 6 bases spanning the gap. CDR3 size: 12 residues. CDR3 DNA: TGTGCCAGCAGTCCGTTGCAAGAGACCCAGTACTTC. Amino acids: CASSPLQETQYF.

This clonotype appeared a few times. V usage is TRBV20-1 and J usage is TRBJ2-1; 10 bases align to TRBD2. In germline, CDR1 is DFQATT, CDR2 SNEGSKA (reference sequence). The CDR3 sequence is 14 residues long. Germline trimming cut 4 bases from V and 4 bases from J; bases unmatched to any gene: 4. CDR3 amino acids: CSAKGLADYNEQFF. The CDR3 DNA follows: TGCAGTGCTAAAGGACTAGCGGATTACAATGAGCAGTTCTTC.